This T cell receptor beta chain was retrieved from a study of cytotoxic CD8 clonotypes in ibrutinib-treated CLL. The study, taken as a whole, reports: Public clonotypes were seen rarely and were contracted or stable on treatment.

CDR1 is SGHRS, CDR2 YFSETQ, per germline. The V and J ends lost 0 bases and 0 bases respectively, with 13 bases between them. The CDR3 is made up of 17 amino acids. The table lists this clone with a few counts. What it binds is not known. Method: immunoSEQ multiplex PCR; TCRdb's copy keeps in-frame clones and lacks some. The data show some 43,000 clones, approximately 69% seen once. The clonotype was recovered from a human donor with chronic lymphocytic leukemia. The chain recombines TRBV5-1 with TRBJ1-3; D ambiguous. The sample in question was PBMCs, obtained after 12 months of ibrutinib treatment. Written as DNA, the CDR3 is TGCGCCAGCAGCTTGGCCTATGGAGGGAGCTCTGGAAACACCATATATTTT. Its protein is CASSLAYGGSSGNTIYF.